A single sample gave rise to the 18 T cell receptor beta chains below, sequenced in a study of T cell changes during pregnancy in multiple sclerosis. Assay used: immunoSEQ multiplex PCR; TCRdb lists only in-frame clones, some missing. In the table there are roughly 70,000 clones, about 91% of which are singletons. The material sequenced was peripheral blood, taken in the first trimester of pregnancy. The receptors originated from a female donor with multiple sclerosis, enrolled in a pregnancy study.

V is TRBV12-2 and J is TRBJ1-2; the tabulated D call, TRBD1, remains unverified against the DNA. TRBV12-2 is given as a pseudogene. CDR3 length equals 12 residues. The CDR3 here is CASRLVADGYTF. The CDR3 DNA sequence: TGTGCAAGTCGCTTAGTGGCAGATGGCTACACCTTC.

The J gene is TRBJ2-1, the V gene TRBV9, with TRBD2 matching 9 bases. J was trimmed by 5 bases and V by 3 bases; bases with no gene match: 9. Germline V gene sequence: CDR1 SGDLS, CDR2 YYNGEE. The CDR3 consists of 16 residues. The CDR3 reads CASSAPLAGGDNEQFF. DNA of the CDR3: TGTGCCAGCAGCGCTCCCCTCGCGGGGGGGGACAATGAGCAGTTCTTC.

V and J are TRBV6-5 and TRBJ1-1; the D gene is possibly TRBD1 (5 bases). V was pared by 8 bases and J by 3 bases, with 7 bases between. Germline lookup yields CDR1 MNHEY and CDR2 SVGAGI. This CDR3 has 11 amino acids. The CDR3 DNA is TGTGCCAGCTTAGGGGACACTGAAGCTTTCTTT. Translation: CASLGDTEAFF.

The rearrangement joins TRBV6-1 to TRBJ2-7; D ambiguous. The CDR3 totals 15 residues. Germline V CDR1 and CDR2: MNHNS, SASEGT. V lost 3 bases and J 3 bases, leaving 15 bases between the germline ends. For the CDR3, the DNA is TGTGCCAGCAGTGACTGGCAGAGGCCCAACTACGAGCAGTACTTC. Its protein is CASSDWQRPNYEQYF.

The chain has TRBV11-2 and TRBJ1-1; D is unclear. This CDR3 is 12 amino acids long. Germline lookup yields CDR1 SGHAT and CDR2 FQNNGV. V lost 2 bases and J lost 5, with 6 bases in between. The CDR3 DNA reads TGTGCCAGCAGCTTACGGGGAACTGAAGCTTTCTTT. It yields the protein CASSLRGTEAFF.

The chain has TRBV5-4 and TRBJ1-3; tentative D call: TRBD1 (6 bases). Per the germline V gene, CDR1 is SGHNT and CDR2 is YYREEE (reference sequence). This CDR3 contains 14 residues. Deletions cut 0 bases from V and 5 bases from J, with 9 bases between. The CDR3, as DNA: TGTGCCAGCAGCTTGGATCAGGGGAGAAACACCATATATTTT. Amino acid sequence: CASSLDQGRNTIYF.

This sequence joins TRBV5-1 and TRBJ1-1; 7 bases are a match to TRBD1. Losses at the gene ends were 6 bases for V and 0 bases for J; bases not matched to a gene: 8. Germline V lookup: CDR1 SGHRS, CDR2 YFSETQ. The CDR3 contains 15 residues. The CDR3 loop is CASTLTGPMNTEAFF. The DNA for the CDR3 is TGCGCCAGCACCCTGACAGGGCCGATGAACACTGAAGCTTTCTTT.

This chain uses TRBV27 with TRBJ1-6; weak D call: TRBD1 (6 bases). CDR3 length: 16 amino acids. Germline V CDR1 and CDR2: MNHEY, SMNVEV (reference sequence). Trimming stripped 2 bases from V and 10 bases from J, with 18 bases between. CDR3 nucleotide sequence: TGTGCCAGCAGTTTACGGTCTAGGCAGGGGAGCTCACCCCTCCACTTT. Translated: CASSLRSRQGSSPLHF.

The CDR3: CASSRGTGGGSEQYF. For the CDR3, the DNA is TGTGCCAGCAGCCGGGGGACAGGAGGGGGATCCGAGCAGTACTTC. This chain connects TRBV7-6 to TRBJ2-7; 8 bases match TRBD1. The germline gives CDR1 SGHVS, CDR2 FNYEAQ. This CDR3 region has 15 residues. The J segment lost 6 bases and the V segment lost 5 bases, leaving 12 bases of the junction unmatched.

The CDR3 bases are TGTGCCAGTAGTATAGACCGCCCTGACAGGGAAGGGAGCAATCAGCCCCAGCATTTT. It codes for CASSIDRPDREGSNQPQHF. This chain joins TRBV19 and TRBJ1-5; TRBD1 matches at 7 bases. After removal of 0 bases from V and 1 base from J, the junction contained 12 bases not matched to a gene. CDR1 and CDR2 from the germline V gene are LNHDA and SQIVND (reference sequence). There are 19 residues in the CDR3.

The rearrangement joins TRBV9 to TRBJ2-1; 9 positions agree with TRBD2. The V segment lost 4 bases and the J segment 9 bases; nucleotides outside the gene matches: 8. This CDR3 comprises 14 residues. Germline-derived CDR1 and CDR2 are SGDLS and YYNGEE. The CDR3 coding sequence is TGTGCCAGCAGCACCCGCGGGGGGGCCAGTGAGCAGTTCTTC. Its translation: CASSTRGGASEQFF.

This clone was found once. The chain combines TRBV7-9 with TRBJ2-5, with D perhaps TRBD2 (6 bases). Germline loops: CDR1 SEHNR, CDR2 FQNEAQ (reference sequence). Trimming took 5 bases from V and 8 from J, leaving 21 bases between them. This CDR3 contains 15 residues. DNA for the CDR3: TGTGCCAGCAGCCACCCGGAGGGGCCGAGCATAACCCAGTACTTC. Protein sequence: CASSHPEGPSITQYF. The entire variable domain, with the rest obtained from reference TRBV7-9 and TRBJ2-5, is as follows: DTGVSQNPRHKITKRGQNVTFRCDPISEHNRLYWYRQTLGQGPEFLTYFQNEAQLEKSRLLSDRFSAERPKGSFSTLEIQRTEQGDSAMYLCASSHPEGPSITQYFGPGTRLLVL.

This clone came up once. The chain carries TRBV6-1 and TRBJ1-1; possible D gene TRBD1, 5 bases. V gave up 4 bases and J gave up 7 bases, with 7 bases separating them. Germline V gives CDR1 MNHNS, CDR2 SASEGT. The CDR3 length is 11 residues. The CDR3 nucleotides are TGTGCCAGCAGTGCAGACAGTGAAGCTTTCTTT. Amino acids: CASSADSEAFF.

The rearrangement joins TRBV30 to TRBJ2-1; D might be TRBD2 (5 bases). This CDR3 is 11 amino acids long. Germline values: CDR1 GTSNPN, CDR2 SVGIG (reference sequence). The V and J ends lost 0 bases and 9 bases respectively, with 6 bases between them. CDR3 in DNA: TGTGCCTGGAGTGTAGGAGGTGAGCAGTTCTTC. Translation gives CAWSVGGEQFF. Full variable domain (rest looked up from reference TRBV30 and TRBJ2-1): SQTIHQWPATLVQPVGSPLSLECTVEGTSNPNLYWYRQAAGRGLQLLFYSVGIGQISSEVPQNLSASRPQDRQFILSSKKLLLSDSGFYLCAWSVGGEQFFGPGTRLTVL.

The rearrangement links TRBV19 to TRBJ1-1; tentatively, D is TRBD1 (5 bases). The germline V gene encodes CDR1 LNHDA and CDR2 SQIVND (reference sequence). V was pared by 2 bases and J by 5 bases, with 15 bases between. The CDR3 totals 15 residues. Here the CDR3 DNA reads TGTGCCAGTAGTATAATCGGGTATCGGGGGACTGAAGCTTTCTTT. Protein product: CASSIIGYRGTEAFF.

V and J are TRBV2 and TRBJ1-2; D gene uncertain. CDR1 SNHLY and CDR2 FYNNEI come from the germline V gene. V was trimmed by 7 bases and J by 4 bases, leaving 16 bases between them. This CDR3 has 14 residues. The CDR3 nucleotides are TGTGCCAGCACTCTTGAGGGCAGTCGCTATGGCTACACCTTC. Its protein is CASTLEGSRYGYTF.

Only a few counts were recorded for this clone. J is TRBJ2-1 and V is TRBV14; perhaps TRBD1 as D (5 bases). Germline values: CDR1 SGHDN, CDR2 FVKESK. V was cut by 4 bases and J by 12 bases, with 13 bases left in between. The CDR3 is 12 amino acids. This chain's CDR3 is CASSPKGVRQFF. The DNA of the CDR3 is TGTGCCAGCAGCCCCAAAGGGGTAAGGCAGTTCTTC.

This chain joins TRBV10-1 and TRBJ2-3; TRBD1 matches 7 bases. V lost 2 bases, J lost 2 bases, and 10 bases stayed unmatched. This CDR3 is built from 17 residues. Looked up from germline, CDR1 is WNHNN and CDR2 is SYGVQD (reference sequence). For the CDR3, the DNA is TGCGCCAGCAGTGAGACACCCGGGACAGACTACACAGATACGCAGTATTTT. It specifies CASSETPGTDYTDTQYF.